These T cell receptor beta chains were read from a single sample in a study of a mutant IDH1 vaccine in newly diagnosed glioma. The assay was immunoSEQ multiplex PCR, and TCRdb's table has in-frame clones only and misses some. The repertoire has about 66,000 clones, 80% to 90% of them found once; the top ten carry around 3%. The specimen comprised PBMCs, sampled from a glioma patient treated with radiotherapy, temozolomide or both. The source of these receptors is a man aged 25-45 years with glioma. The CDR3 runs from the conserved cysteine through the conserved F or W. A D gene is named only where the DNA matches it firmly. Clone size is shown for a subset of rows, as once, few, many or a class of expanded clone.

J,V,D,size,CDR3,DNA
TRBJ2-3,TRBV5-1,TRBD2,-,CASSLVLAGGHTSTDTQYF,TGCGCCAGCAGCTTGGTACTAGCGGGGGGCCATACTAGCACAGATACGCAGTATTTT
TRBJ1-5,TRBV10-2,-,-,CASSASANSNQPQHF,TGCGCCAGCAGTGCATCAGCTAATAGCAATCAGCCCCAGCATTTT
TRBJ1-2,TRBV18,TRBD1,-,CASSPGDRGYGYTF,TGTGCCAGCTCACCGGGGGACAGGGGCTATGGCTACACCTTC
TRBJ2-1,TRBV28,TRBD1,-,CASRRDRAYHEQFF,TGTGCCAGCAGACGGGACAGGGCTTACCATGAGCAGTTCTTC
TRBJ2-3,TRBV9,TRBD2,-,CASSPKTSGVTTDTQYF,TGTGCCAGCAGCCCGAAGACTAGCGGGGTAACCACAGATACGCAGTATTTT
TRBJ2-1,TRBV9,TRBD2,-,CASSVGSGLAYHNEQFF,TGTGCCAGCAGCGTAGGTTCGGGACTAGCGTACCACAATGAGCAGTTCTTC
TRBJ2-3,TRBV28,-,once,CASSYGGNLDTQYF,TGTGCCAGCAGCTACGGGGGCAATTTAGATACGCAGTATTTT
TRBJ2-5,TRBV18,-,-,CASSTRGNQETQYF,TGTGCCAGCTCCACCCGGGGAAATCAAGAGACCCAGTACTTC
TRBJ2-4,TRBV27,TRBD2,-,CASSMLAGAKNIQYF,TGTGCCAGCAGTATGCTAGCGGGGGCCAAAAACATTCAGTACTTC
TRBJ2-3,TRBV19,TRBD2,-,CASSQPRGSTDTQYF,TGTGCCAGTAGCCAGCCGCGGGGGAGCACAGATACGCAGTATTTT
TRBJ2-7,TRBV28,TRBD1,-,CASRRSPGTGAIYEQYF,TGTGCCAGCAGACGAAGTCCCGGGACAGGGGCTATCTACGAGCAGTACTTC
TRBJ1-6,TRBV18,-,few,CASSESTGKRINSPLHF,TGTGCCAGCTCAGAATCCACAGGCAAACGTATTAATTCACCCCTCCACTTT
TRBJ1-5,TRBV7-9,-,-,CASSLKGSGNQPRHF,TGTGCCAGCAGCTTAAAGGGATCAGGCAATCAGCCCCGGCATTTT
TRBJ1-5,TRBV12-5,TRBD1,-,CASGLEPGQFLSNQPQHF,TGTGCTAGTGGTTTGGAACCGGGACAGTTTCTTAGCAATCAGCCCCAGCATTTT
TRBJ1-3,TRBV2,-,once,CASRMPGTSGNTIYF,TGTGCCAGCAGGATGCCCGGTACCTCTGGAAACACCATATATTTT
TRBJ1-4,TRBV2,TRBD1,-,CASSDHRGGEKLFF,TGTGCCAGCAGTGATCACAGGGGAGGAGAAAAACTGTTTTTT
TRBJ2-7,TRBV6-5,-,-,CASRGDMSYEQYF,TGTGCCAGCAGAGGGGACATGTCCTACGAGCAGTACTTC
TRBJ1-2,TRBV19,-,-,CASSITGLSANYGYTF,TGTGCCAGTAGTATAACGGGACTTTCTGCTAACTATGGCTACACCTTC
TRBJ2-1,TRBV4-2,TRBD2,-,CASSRGPREGKEQFF,TGTGCCAGCAGCCGAGGCCCGAGGGAGGGGAAGGAGCAGTTCTTC
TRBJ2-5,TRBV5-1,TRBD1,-,CASSLQGGLETQYF,TGCGCCAGCAGCTTACAGGGGGGCTTAGAGACCCAGTACTTC
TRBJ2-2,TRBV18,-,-,CASSPAGLESIGGELFF,TGTGCCAGCTCACCGGCCGGACTGGAATCGATAGGCGGGGAGCTGTTTTTT
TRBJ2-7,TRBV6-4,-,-,CASSAQWGDEQYF,TGTGCCAGCAGTGCCCAATGGGGGGACGAGCAGTACTTC
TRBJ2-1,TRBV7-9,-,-,CASSLGDNEQFF,TGTGCCAGCAGCTTAGGGGACAATGAGCAGTTCTTC
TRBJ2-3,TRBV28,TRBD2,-,CASTRGGIDTQYF,TGTGCCAGCACGCGGGGGGGAATAGATACGCAGTATTTT
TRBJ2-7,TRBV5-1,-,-,CASSWGKPRSHEQYF,TGCGCCAGCAGCTGGGGGAAACCAAGATCCCACGAGCAGTACTTC
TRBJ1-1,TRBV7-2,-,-,CASSLALGGWTEAFF,TGTGCCAGCAGCTTAGCGTTGGGGGGGTGGACTGAAGCTTTCTTT
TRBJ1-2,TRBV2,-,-,CASRGVGLGPSGYTF,TGTGCCAGCAGGGGGGTAGGGCTGGGGCCCTCTGGCTACACCTTC
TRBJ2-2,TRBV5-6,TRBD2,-,CASSWGLAGNTGELFF,TGTGCCAGCAGCTGGGGTTTAGCGGGGAACACCGGGGAGCTGTTTTTT
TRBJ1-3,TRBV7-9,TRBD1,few,CASSFYGTGMSSGNTIYF,TGTGCCAGCAGCTTTTACGGGACAGGGATGAGCTCTGGAAACACCATATATTTT
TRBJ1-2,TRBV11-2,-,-,CASSLGAGDYGYTF,TGTGCCAGCAGCTTAGGTGCAGGGGACTATGGCTACACCTTC
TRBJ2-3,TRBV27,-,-,CASSLVRGGPDTQYF,TGTGCCAGCAGTTTAGTCAGGGGAGGGCCAGATACGCAGTATTTT
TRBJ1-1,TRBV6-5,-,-,CASSKGSTEAFF,TGTGCCAGCTCGAAGGGGTCCACTGAAGCTTTCTTT
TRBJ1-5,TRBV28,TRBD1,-,CASSLDRVGSQPQHF,TGTGCCAGCAGTTTGGACAGGGTAGGAAGTCAGCCCCAGCATTTT
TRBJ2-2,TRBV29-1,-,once,CSVQVTGELFF,TGCAGCGTTCAGGTCACCGGGGAGCTGTTTTTT
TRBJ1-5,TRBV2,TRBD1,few,CASNPGQGAQPQHF,TGTGCCAGCAATCCGGGACAGGGGGCGCAGCCCCAGCATTTT
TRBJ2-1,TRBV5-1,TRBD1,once,CASSLVQGVNEQFF,TGCGCCAGCAGCTTGGTGCAGGGGGTCAATGAGCAGTTCTTC
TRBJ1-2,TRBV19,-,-,CASKTGTALNYGYTF,TGTGCCAGTAAAACCGGGACCGCTCTTAACTATGGCTACACCTTC
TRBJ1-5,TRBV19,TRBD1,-,CASTESSRGYNQPQHF,TGTGCCAGTACCGAGTCGTCCAGGGGGTACAATCAGCCCCAGCATTTT
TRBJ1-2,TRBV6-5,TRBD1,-,CASRGQGLESYGYTF,TGTGCCAGCAGGGGACAGGGTCTCGAATCCTATGGCTACACCTTC
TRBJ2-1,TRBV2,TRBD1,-,CASSGDREVFPSSYNEQFF,TGTGCCAGCAGTGGTGACAGGGAAGTTTTCCCCAGCTCCTACAATGAGCAGTTCTTC
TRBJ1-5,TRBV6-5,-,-,CASSYSRTGNQPQHF,TGTGCCAGCAGTTACTCAAGGACCGGCAATCAGCCCCAGCATTTT
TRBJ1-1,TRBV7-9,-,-,CASSLGVRRSTEAFF,TGTGCCAGCAGCTTAGGTGTGCGTCGAAGCACTGAAGCTTTCTTT
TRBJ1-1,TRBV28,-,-,CASSLNPGSGLGTEAFF,TGTGCCAGCAGTTTAAATCCGGGGTCAGGGTTGGGCACTGAAGCTTTCTTT
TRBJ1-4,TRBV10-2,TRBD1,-,CASSASLPGGAWIVTNEKLFF,TGCGCCAGCAGCGCCTCCTTGCCAGGGGGCGCTTGGATAGTAACTAATGAAAAACTGTTTTTT
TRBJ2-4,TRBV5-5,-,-,CASSFASVTLLAKNIQYF,TGTGCCAGCAGCTTTGCCTCCGTCACCCTTCTAGCCAAAAACATTCAGTACTTC
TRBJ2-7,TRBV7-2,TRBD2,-,CASSLTRGGTYEQYF,TGTGCCAGCAGCTTGACTCGCGGGGGGACCTACGAGCAGTACTTC
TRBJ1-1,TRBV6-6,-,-,CASGTSEGSEAFF,TGTGCCAGCGGCACATCGGAAGGATCTGAAGCTTTCTTT